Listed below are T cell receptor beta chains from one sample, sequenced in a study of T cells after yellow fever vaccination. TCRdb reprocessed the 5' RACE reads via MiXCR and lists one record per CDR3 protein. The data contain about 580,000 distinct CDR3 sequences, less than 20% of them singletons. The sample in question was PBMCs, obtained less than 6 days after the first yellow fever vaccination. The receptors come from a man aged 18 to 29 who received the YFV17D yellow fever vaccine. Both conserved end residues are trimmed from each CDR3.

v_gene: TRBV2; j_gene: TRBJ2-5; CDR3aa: ASSERRGGETQY
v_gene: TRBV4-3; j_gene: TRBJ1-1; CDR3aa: ASSQDRWTEAF
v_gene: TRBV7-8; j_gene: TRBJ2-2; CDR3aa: ASSLALRTTPGELF
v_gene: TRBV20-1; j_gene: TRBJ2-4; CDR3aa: SARSGGVVIQY
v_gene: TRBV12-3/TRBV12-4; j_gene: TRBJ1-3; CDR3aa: ASIPSVSGNTIY
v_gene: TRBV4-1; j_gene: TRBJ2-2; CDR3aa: ASSHTAGELF
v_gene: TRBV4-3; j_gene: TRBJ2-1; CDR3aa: ASSQESQGNEQF
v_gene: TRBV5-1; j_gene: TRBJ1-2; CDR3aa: ASSLDGAANYGYT
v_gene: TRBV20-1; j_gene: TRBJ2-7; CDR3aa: SARDRDYEQY
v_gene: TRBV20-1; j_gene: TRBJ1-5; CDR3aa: SARDRARESNQPQH
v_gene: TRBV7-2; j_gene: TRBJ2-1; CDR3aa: ASSVLAGARDEQF
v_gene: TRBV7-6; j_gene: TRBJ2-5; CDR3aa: ASSPLQGGIETQY
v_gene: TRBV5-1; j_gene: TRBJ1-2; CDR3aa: ASSWDGHQGGYT
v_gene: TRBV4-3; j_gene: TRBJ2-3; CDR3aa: ASSGLSTDTQY
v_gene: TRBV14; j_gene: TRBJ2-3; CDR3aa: ASSQGLEVSTDTQY
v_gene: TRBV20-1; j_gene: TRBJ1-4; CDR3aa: SAKKEGNNEKLF
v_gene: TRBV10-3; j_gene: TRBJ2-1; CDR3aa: AISESGVRGSSYNEQF
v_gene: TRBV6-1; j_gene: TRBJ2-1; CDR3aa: ASSERGTGANEQF
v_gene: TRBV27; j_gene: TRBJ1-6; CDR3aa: ASTTAVNSPLH
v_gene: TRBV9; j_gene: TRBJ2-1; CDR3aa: ASSVDGMAGRTYNEQF
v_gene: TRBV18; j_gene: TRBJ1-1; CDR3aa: ASSAGENTEAF
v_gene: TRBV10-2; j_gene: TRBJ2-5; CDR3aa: ASSEDVRGETQY
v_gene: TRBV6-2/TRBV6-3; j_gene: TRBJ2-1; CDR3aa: ASSLRTGDFF
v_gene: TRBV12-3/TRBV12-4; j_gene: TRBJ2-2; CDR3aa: ASSSYGPGELF
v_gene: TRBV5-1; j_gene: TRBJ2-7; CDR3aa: ASSLALVGQDEQY
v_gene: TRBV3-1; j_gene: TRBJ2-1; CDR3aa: ASSLVGTIAYNEQF
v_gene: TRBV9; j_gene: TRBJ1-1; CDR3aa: ASSVVTAAEAF
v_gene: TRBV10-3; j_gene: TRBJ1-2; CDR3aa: AISASTGYGYT
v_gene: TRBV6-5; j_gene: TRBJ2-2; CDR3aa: ASSYSGLLNTGELF
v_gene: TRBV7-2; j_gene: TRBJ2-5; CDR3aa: ASSSPRALQETQY
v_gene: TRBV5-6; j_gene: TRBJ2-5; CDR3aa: ASSSPGTEETQY